This T cell receptor beta chain was sequenced during a study of cytomegalovirus exposure and HLA in healthy donors. Amplification used 60 Vbeta primers and 13 Jbeta primers. The assay was immunoSEQ multiplex PCR, and TCRdb's table has in-frame clones only and misses some. The sample shows around 130,000 clones, around 77% of them seen only once. The V end lost 5 bases, the J end lost 6 bases, and 17 bases lay between the germline ends. Germline V CDR1 and CDR2: SGHVS, FQNEAQ. The CDR3 is made up of 16 amino acids. This sequence originates from a man between 18 and 35 years old in good health and CMV-seropositive. The chain joins TRBV7-8 to TRBJ1-6; tentatively, D is TRBD1 (5 bases). The sample was PBMCs. The CDR3 region is CASSGGGTVANSPLHF. CDR3 nucleotide sequence: TGTGCCAGCAGCGGGGGGGGGACCGTAGCTAATTCACCCCTCCACTTT.